This T cell receptor beta chain was retrieved from a study of human T cells and chemical hapten exposure. Time point described: pre-sensitization, week 0. This sample's treatment: therapeutic diphenylcyclopropenone sensitization with weekly scalp DPC. The CDR3 length is 14 residues. After removal of 3 bases from V and 9 bases from J, the junction contained 8 bases not matched to a gene. TCRdb used MiXCR to reprocess the RACE reads, holding one entry per CDR3 protein. The table includes roughly 380,000 distinct CDR3 sequences, approximately 5.1% detected once. Study findings and constraints: Healthy individuals' immune responses may differ from those of donors, who had alopecia.

This clonotype occurred many times. The target antigen is unknown. V usage is TRBV12-3 or TRBV12-4 and J usage is TRBJ2-7; the match to TRBD2 covers 10 bases. The receptor comes from a woman aged 50 to 65 with alopecia areata. Some clones in this sample may be carry-over from other donors' samples. Here the sequenced sample was whole blood, taken in connection with sensitization to the hapten diphenylcyclopropenone (DPC). CDR3 region: CASSFNLAGEGQYF. CDR3 coding DNA: TGTGCCAGCAGTTTTAACCTAGCGGGAGAAGGGCAGTACTTC.